Reported below is one T cell receptor beta chain. Its specificity is not known. Donors were systemically healthy Caucasian individuals from Russia aged 6 to 90 years. Per-sample yields of isolated PBMCs were at least 7 million. The sample comes from a study of blood T cells in healthy people across ages. Overall study results and limits: A roughly linear age-dependent decrease characterized TCR beta diversity per million T cells.

A second PCR, run for about 7 to 11 cycles, used a sample-barcoded 5' primer plus a J-beta primer mix. Researchers report that a template-switch adaptor with 12 random nucleotides tagged each cDNA molecule. TCRdb passed the 5' RACE reads through MiXCR, listing each CDR3 protein once. The sample carries more than 500,000 distinct CDR3 sequences, 27% recorded once. The clonotype comes from a woman in her 70s in good health. Sequenced sample: blood.

The CDR3 DNA is TGTGCCAGCAGCTTAGATAGGGCTGGAAACACAGATACGCAGTATTTT. It translates to CASSLDRAGNTDTQYF. J is TRBJ2-3 and V is TRBV7-8; D not resolved. Trimming stripped 1 base from V and 2 bases from J, with 13 bases between. The CDR3 loop spans 16 amino acids. Germline CDR1 and CDR2: SGHVS and FQNEAQ.